This entry features one T cell receptor beta chain sequence. Its target is not known. Two replicates per tumor sample, mostly from about 4.6 ug of genomic DNA. Here immunoSEQ multiplex PCR was the method, and the copy in TCRdb shows in-frame clones only, minus some. Counted here are about 9,300 clones, approximately 61% occurring once; the ten biggest clones make up roughly 8.3%. These oral cavity squamous cell carcinomas were HPV-negative and locally advanced. The data stem from a study of neoadjuvant anti-PD-1 for oral cavity cancer. Overall study findings and caveats: With three patients per group, TCR findings need larger cohorts.

The length of the CDR3 is 16 residues. Germline V gene lookup returns CDR1 SGHVS and CDR2 FQNEAQ. The V and J ends lost 0 bases and 9 bases respectively, with 20 bases between them. This sample comprised tumor tissue, obtained before nivolumab (anti-PD-1) treatment. This chain connects TRBV7-8 to TRBJ2-5; D is unclear. The TCR was taken from a person aged 35-79 years with oral cavity squamous cell carcinoma. CDR3 sequence reads: CASSLADGGPKSAQYF. CDR3 nucleotide sequence: TGTGCCAGCAGCTTAGCAGACGGCGGCCCCAAGAGTGCCCAGTACTTC.